One and the same sample provided the 9 T cell receptor beta chains below, sequenced in a study of T cells in Graves' hyperthyroidism and ophthalmopathy. Amplified regions were TCR beta CDR3 sequences from RNA transcripts. HTBI primers were used for first-round RT-PCR of the TCR CDR3. TCRdb analysed the multiplex PCR reads with MiXCR anew, one entry per CDR3 protein. Of about 590,000 distinct CDR3 sequences in the sample, around 16% were seen once. The sequencing input was blood. These receptors came from a woman aged 30 to 39 with Graves' hyperthyroidism.

In the case of this clonotype: This may arise from a read error, as a much more abundant clone is one base away. The V gene is TRBV11-3, the J gene TRBJ2-2; 8 bases agree with TRBD2. With V trimmed by 1 base and J by 2 bases, 6 bases remained unmatched. CDR3 length: 17 residues. Per germline, CDR1 SGHNT and CDR2 YENEEA. CDR3 bases: TGTGCCAGCAGCTTAGCTCGGCTAGCGGGTAACACCGGGGAGCTGTTTTTT. It is translated as CASSLARLAGNTGELFF.

The table lists this clonotype with many counts. This chain uses TRBV30 with TRBJ1-2, with TRBD1 identical over 7 bases. The CDR3 runs to 14 residues. The junction had 4 bases not matched to a gene; V was cut back by 1 base and J by 2 bases. Germline V lookup: CDR1 GTSNPN, CDR2 SVGIG (reference sequence). The chain's CDR3 is CAWSDGTANYGYTF. DNA for the CDR3: TGTGCCTGGAGTGACGGGACAGCAAACTATGGCTACACCTTC.

A few counts support this clonotype. This chain connects TRBV4-1 to TRBJ2-2, with D unclear. Per germline, CDR1 MGHRA and CDR2 YSYEKL. This CDR3 comprises 15 residues. V lost 0 bases to trimming and J lost 0 bases, with 5 bases between them. Here the CDR3 reads CASSQDSTNTGELFF. In DNA form, the CDR3 reads TGCGCCAGCAGCCAAGATTCGACGAACACCGGGGAGCTGTTTTTT.

This clonotype was counted ten times or more. The V and J genes are TRBV7-2 and TRBJ1-1; D possibly corresponds to TRBD1 (5 bases). The CDR3 is 15 residues long. V dropped 1 base and J dropped 3 bases, with 12 bases sitting between them. Germline CDR1 and CDR2: SGHTA and FQGNSA. Here the CDR3 reads CASSLGGGSYTEAFF. The CDR3 DNA follows: TGTGCCAGCAGCTTAGGGGGGGGAAGCTACACTGAAGCTTTCTTT.

The rearrangement uses TRBV27 and TRBJ2-7; TRBD2 matches at 13 bases. CDR3 length: 15 residues. Germline CDR1 reads MNHEY; CDR2 reads SMNVEV (reference sequence). After removal of 9 bases from V and 2 bases from J, the junction contained 7 bases not matched to a gene. CDR3 sequence reads: CASIPGTSGTYEQYF. CDR3 nucleotides: TGTGCCAGTATTCCCGGGACTAGCGGGACCTACGAGCAGTACTTC.

Regarding this clonotype: Compared with germline, one end of the junction differs, possibly owing to a read error. The chain couples TRBV20-1 to TRBJ2-2; 13 bases map to TRBD2. Germline lookup yields CDR1 DFQATT and CDR2 SNEGSKA (reference sequence). The CDR3 has 13 residues. The CDR3 region has the DNA TGCAGTGGGACTAGCGGGAGTACCGGGGAGCTGCTTTTT. Protein sequence: CSGTSGSTGELLF.

There are many counts of this clonotype. This chain connects TRBV15 to TRBJ2-6; D is possibly TRBD2 (6 bases). Between the trimmed V and J ends, which lost 0 bases and 0 bases, there was a span of 9 bases. From germline, CDR1 is LNHNV and CDR2 YYDKDF (reference sequence). The CDR3 extends over 17 amino acids. CDR3 nucleotides: TGTGCCACCAGCAGAGATGGGAGGAGCTCTGGGGCCAACGTCCTGACTTTC. It encodes CATSRDGRSSGANVLTF.

This clonotype has a count of ten or more. The rearrangement links TRBV6-2 or TRBV6-3 to TRBJ1-1; D gene uncertain. Germline V lookup: CDR1 MNHEY, CDR2 SVGEGT. The CDR3 runs to 14 residues. The V end lost 2 bases, the J end lost 5 bases, and 12 bases lay between the germline ends. The CDR3 reads CASSYPGVGTEAFF. CDR3 coding DNA: TGTGCCAGCAGTTACCCCGGGGTCGGGACTGAAGCTTTCTTT.

This chain connects TRBV7-3 to TRBJ2-3; TRBD2 matches 8 bases. Trimming removed 4 bases from V and 3 bases from J; junction bases left unmatched: 6. The V gene's germline CDR1 is SGHTA and CDR2 FQGTGA. This CDR3 is built from 15 residues. The CDR3 loop reads CASSSTGGRTDTQYF. The CDR3 DNA reads as TGTGCCAGCAGCTCTACGGGAGGGCGGACAGATACGCAGTATTTT.